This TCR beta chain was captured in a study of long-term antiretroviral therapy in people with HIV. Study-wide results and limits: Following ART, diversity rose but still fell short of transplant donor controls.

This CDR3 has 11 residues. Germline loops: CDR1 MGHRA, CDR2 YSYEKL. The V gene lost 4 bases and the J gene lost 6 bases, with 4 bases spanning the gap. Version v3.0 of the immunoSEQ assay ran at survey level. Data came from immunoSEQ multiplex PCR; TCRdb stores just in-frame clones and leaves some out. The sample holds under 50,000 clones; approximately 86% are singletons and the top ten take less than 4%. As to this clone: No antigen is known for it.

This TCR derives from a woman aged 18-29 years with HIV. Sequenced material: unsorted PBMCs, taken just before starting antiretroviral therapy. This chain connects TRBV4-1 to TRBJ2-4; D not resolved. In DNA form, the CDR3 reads TGCGCCAGCAGCCTGGGAAACATTCAGTACTTC. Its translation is CASSLGNIQYF.